This T cell receptor beta chain was identified during a study of shared clonotypes between healthy human individuals. Over several immunoSEQ plates, each subset's genomic DNA was distributed in even portions. Sequenced by immunoSEQ multiplex PCR; TCRdb stores in-frame clones only, minus some. In the table there are roughly 2.5 million clones, about 92% of which are singletons. The V gene lost 4 bases and the J gene lost 5 bases, with 6 bases spanning the gap. Per the germline V gene, CDR1 is SEHNR and CDR2 is FQNEAQ (reference sequence). The CDR3 consists of 13 residues. Sequencing was performed on naive CD4+ T cells sorted from blood. Subset specified: CD45RA+ positively selected. The clonotype comes from a man aged 18 to 35 in good health. The J gene is TRBJ1-6, the V gene TRBV7-9, with D perhaps matching TRBD1 (5 bases). This chain's CDR3 is CASSWGNNSPLHF. CDR3 DNA sequence: TGTGCCAGCAGCTGGGGGAATAATTCACCCCTCCACTTT.